One and the same sample provided the 6 T cell receptor beta chains below, sequenced in a study of cytomegalovirus exposure and HLA in healthy donors. 13 Jbeta primers and 60 Vbeta primers were used for the PCR. The repertoire was sequenced with immunoSEQ multiplex PCR; TCRdb's copy has only in-frame clones and lacks some. The sample has around 84,000 clones, around 80% seen once; the top ten hold about an eighth. Sequenced: PBMCs. These receptors were taken from a human donor in good health.

This rearrangement joins TRBV2 to TRBJ2-5; D ambiguous. V lost 3 bases and J 4 bases, leaving 3 bases between the germline ends. CDR1 SNHLY and CDR2 FYNNEI come from the germline V gene. The CDR3 spans 11 residues. CDR3 protein: CASSERETQYF. The DNA for the CDR3 is TGTGCCAGCAGTGAGAGAGAGACCCAGTACTTC.

The chain's CDR3 is CAIRAPGSNQPQHF. CDR3 in DNA: TGTGCCATCAGGGCACCGGGGAGCAATCAGCCCCAGCATTTT. The J gene is TRBJ1-5, the V gene TRBV10-3; D unresolved. The V end was cut by 6 bases, the J end by 1 base, with 10 bases between. Germline V gene sequence: CDR1 ENHRY, CDR2 SYGVKD. The CDR3 length is 14 residues.

This chain links TRBV7-2 with TRBJ2-5; 7 bases match TRBD1. Per germline, CDR1 SGHTA and CDR2 FQGNSA. The CDR3 sequence is 13 residues long. Trimming removed 3 bases from V and 5 bases from J; junction bases left unmatched: 3. The CDR3 nucleotides are TGTGCCAGCAGCTTGACAGGGTGGGAGACCCAGTACTTC. Protein sequence: CASSLTGWETQYF. The whole variable domain, filled in from reference TRBV7-2 and TRBJ2-5, reads GAGVSQSPSNKVTEKGKDVELRCDPISGHTALYWYRQSLGQGLEFLIYFQGNSAPDKSGLPSDRFSAERTGGSVSTLTIQRTQQEDSAVYLCASSLTGWETQYFGPGTRLLVL.

The V call is TRBV5-1, the J call TRBJ1-2; TRBD1 is a possible D gene (6 bases). Germline loops: CDR1 SGHRS, CDR2 YFSETQ. Trimming took 0 bases from V and 4 from J, leaving 13 bases between them. The CDR3 contains 15 residues. CDR3 coding DNA: TGCGCCAGCAGCTTGGTCCCAGGGGAGAGCTATGGCTACACCTTC. Encoded protein: CASSLVPGESYGYTF.

This clone was picked up a small number of times. The rearrangement joins TRBV5-1 to TRBJ2-1, with 8 bases identical to TRBD1. From germline, CDR1 is SGHRS and CDR2 YFSETQ. V shed 3 bases and J 4 bases; nucleotides not matched to a gene: 9. The CDR3 extends over 16 amino acids. The CDR3 region is CASSSQGEFLYNEQFF. DNA for the CDR3: TGCGCCAGCAGCTCACAGGGGGAGTTCCTGTACAATGAGCAGTTCTTC.

With respect to this clone: The germline gene is not matched at one end of the junction; a read error may be the cause. The V gene is TRBV5-4, the J gene TRBJ1-2; the match to TRBD1 covers 11 bases. This CDR3 contains 15 residues. CDR1 is SGHNT, CDR2 YYREEE, per germline (reference sequence). CDR3 sequence reads: CASSPGQGAKYGYTF. DNA for the CDR3: TGTGCCAGCAGCCCCGGACAGGGGGCTAAGTATGGCTACACCTTC.